The 2 T cell receptor beta chains presented below share a single source sample, sequenced in a study of memory CD4+ T cells and cytomegalovirus serostatus. The sort gate was single viable CD3+CD4+CD8-CD45RO+ cells for memory CD4+ T cells. Here immunoSEQ multiplex PCR was the method, and the copy in TCRdb shows in-frame clones only, minus some. The sample includes some 35,000 clones, 65% to 80% of them seen just once. Material: memory CD4+ T cells from blood. Receptors were obtained from an adult in good health and CMV-seropositive.

The chain joins TRBV5-1 to TRBJ2-7, with D unresolved. Germline V gene data show CDR1 as SGHRS and CDR2 as YFSETQ. The CDR3 has 11 residues. V lost 5 bases and J 4 bases, leaving 7 bases between the germline ends. The CDR3 here is CASRGEYEQYF. The CDR3 DNA sequence: TGCGCCAGCAGAGGCGAGTACGAGCAGTACTTC.

The chain employs TRBV4-2 and TRBJ2-3; 9 positions agree with TRBD1. This CDR3 has 17 residues. V lost 0 bases to trimming and J lost 6 bases; unmatched junction nucleotides: 10. CDR1 is LGHNA, CDR2 YNFKEQ, per germline. CDR3 loop: CASSQDKRQGVPDTQYF. In DNA, the CDR3 is TGTGCCAGCAGCCAAGATAAGAGACAGGGGGTTCCCGATACGCAGTATTTT.